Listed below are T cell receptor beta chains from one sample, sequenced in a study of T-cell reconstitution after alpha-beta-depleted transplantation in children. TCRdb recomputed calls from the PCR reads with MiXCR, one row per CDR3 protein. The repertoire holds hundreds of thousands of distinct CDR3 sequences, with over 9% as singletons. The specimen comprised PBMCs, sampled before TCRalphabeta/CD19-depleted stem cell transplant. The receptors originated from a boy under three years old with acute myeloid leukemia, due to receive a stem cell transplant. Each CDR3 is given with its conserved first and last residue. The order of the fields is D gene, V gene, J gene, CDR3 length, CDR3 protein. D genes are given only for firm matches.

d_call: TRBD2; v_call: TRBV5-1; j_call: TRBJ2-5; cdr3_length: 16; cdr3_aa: CASSTGLAYRQETQYF
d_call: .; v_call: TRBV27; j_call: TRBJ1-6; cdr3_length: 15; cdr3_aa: CASSPPRTVNSPLHF
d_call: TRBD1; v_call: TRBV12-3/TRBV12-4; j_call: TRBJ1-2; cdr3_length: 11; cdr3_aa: CASSGQGSYTF
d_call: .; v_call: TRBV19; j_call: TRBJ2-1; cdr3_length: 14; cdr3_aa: CASSIARDHNEQFF
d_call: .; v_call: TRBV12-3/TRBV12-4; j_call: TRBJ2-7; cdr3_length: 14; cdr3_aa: CASSTRRGSYEQYF
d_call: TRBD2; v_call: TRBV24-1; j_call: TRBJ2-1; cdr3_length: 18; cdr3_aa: CATSDTSSGGSFYNEQFF
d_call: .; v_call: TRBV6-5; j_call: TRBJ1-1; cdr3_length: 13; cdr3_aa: CASSYGENTEAFF
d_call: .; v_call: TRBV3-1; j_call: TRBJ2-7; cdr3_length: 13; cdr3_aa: CASCRDGNYEQYF
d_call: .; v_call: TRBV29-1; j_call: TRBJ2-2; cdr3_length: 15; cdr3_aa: CSASRVGGSTGELFF
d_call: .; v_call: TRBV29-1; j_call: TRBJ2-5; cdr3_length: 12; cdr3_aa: CSVGTNQETQYF
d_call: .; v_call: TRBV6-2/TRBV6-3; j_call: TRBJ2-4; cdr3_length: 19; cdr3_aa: CASSYSLGRVTWAKNIQYF
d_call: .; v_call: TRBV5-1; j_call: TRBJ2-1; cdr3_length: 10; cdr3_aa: CASSKGAQFF
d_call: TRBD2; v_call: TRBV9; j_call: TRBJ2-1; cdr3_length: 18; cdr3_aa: CASSFGLAGGSGYNEQFF
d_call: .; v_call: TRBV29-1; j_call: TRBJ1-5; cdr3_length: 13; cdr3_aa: CSVARGYGQPQHF
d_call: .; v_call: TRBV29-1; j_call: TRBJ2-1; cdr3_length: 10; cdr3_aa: CSILYNEQFF
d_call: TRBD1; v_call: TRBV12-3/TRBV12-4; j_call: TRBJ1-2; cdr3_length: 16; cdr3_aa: CASSSPRRQGGYGYTF
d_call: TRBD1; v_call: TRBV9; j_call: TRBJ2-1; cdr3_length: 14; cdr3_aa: CASSGDRGLSEQFF
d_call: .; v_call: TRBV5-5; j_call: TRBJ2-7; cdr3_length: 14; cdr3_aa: CASSLVGQGYEQYF
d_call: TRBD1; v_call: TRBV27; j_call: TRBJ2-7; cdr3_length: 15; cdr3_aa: CASILSDRPDYEQYF
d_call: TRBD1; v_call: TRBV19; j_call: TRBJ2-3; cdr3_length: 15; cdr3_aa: CASSRQGQVADTQYF
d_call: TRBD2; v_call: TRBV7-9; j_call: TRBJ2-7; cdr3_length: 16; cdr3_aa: CASSLLSGGPFGEQYF
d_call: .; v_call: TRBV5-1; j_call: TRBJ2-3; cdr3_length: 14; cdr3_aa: CASSPWDGADTQYF
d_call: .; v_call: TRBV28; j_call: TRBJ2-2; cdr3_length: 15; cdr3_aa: CASSLKGSNTGELFF
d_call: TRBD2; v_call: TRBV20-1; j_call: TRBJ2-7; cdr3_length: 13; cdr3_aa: CIALTSLGYEQYF
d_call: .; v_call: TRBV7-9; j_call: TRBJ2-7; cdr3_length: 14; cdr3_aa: CASSLPGPGYEQYF
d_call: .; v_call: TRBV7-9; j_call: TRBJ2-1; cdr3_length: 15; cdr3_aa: CASSPPGSSYNEQFF